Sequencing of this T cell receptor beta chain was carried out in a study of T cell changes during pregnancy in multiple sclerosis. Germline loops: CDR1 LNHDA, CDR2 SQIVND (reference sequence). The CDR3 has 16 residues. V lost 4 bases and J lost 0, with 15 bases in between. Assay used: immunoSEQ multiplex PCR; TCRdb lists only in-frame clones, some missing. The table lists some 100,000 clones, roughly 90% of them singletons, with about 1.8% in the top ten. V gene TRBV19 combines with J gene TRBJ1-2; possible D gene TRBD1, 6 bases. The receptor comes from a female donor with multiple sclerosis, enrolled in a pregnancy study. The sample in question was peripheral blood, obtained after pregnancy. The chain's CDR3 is CASSTRDTVSNYGYTF. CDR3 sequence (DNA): TGTGCCAGTAGTACACGGGACACCGTGTCTAACTATGGCTACACCTTC.